The T cell receptor (beta chain) under discussion was sequenced for a study of blood T cell repertoires in COVID-19. Overall study context: PBMCs, B-cell-depleted T cells, or T cells were the source of the cDNA or gDNA that made up the material.

Trimming shortened V by 1 base and J by 14 bases, and 12 bases separated the two germline ends. This CDR3 comprises 13 residues. CDR1 and CDR2 from the germline V gene are SGHNT and YENEEA. The repertoire was sequenced with immunoSEQ multiplex PCR; TCRdb's copy has only in-frame clones and lacks some. The sample includes about 100,000 clones, around 85% seen only once; the top ten take around an eighth. This chain connects TRBV11-3 to TRBJ1-6; no definite D call. Sequencing was performed on peripheral blood. The receptor comes from a man in his forties or fifties with active or convalescent COVID-19. CDR3 in amino acids: CASSLVPRGSLHF. The DNA for the CDR3 is TGTGCCAGCAGCTTAGTTCCTCGCGGCTCCCTCCACTTT.